The rows below give T cell receptor beta chains drawn from one sample of a study of blood T cell repertoires in COVID-19. Only in-frame clones appear in the TCRdb table, and some are missing; sequencing was by immunoSEQ multiplex PCR. The sample holds tens of thousands of clones; 90% are singletons and the top ten take around 1.3%. The sample consisted of peripheral blood. The receptor source for this set is a man aged 55 to 70 with acute or convalescent COVID-19. CDR3s include the opening cysteine and the closing phenylalanine or tryptophan. D genes are given only for firm matches. Not every row has a clone size; where given, it reads once, few, many or a size class.

J: TRBJ1-1; size: .; D: TRBD1; V: TRBV5-1; DNA: TGCGCCAGCAGCCGGGACAGGGGAGGCACTGAAGCTTTCTTT; CDR3: CASSRDRGGTEAFF
J: TRBJ2-5; size: .; D: TRBD2; V: TRBV5-4; DNA: TGTGCCAGCAGCTTGGGGGGCCGGGGGGAAGAGACCCAGTACTTC; CDR3: CASSLGGRGEETQYF
J: TRBJ2-1; size: .; D: TRBD2; V: TRBV10-2; DNA: TGCGCCAGCGAGGGACTAGCGGGGAACAATGAGCAGTTCTTC; CDR3: CASEGLAGNNEQFF
J: TRBJ2-3; size: .; D: .; V: TRBV5-5; DNA: TGTGCCAGCAGCTCAAAATTCAGGATCAGCGGAGATACGCAGTATTTT; CDR3: CASSSKFRISGDTQYF
J: TRBJ1-2; size: .; D: .; V: TRBV19; DNA: TGTGCCAGTACCCCAAAAGCCCCTCCGACAGCTAACTATGGCTACACCTTC; CDR3: CASTPKAPPTANYGYTF
J: TRBJ2-5; size: .; D: .; V: TRBV6-5; DNA: TGTGCCAGCAGGCGGGGACCCCAAGAGACCCAGTACTTC; CDR3: CASRRGPQETQYF
J: TRBJ2-3; size: .; D: .; V: TRBV23-1; DNA: TGCGCCAGCAGTCAATCGGGACTTCGCACAGATACGCAGTATTTT; CDR3: CASSQSGLRTDTQYF
J: TRBJ1-1; size: .; D: TRBD1; V: TRBV7-9; DNA: TGTGCCAGCAGCGTTCCGACAGGGTACACTGAAGCTTTCTTT; CDR3: CASSVPTGYTEAFF
J: TRBJ1-1; size: .; D: .; V: TRBV6-5; DNA: TGTGCCAGCAGTCGTCAGCCCGGGGGCACTGAAGCTTTCTTT; CDR3: CASSRQPGGTEAFF
J: TRBJ1-1; size: .; D: TRBD1; V: TRBV5-6; DNA: TGTGCCAGCAGCTACAGGGGGTTTGAAGCTTTCTTT; CDR3: CASSYRGFEAFF
J: TRBJ2-3; size: .; D: TRBD1; V: TRBV7-9; DNA: TGTGCCAGCAGCCCCCGACAGGGAACCGATACGCAGTATTTT; CDR3: CASSPRQGTDTQYF
J: TRBJ1-2; size: .; D: .; V: TRBV2; DNA: TGTGCCAGCAGGGAGACGGCTACCAACTATGGCTACACCTTC; CDR3: CASRETATNYGYTF
J: TRBJ2-1; size: .; D: TRBD1; V: TRBV19; DNA: TGTGCCAGTACTAACAGGGGGCCGTACAATGAGCAGTTCTTC; CDR3: CASTNRGPYNEQFF
J: TRBJ1-2; size: .; D: .; V: TRBV7-9; DNA: TGTGCCAGCAGCTCCTTCGGTGGAGGCAGAAACTATGGCTACACCTTC; CDR3: CASSSFGGGRNYGYTF
J: TRBJ1-5; size: .; D: TRBD1; V: TRBV9; DNA: TGTGCCAGCAGCGTAGAACAGGGGGCGATGAATCAGCCCCAGCATTTT; CDR3: CASSVEQGAMNQPQHF
J: TRBJ1-2; size: .; D: .; V: TRBV6-6; DNA: TGTGCCAGCAGTTACACGCGACAGGATGGCTACACCTTC; CDR3: CASSYTRQDGYTF
J: TRBJ1-6; size: few; D: .; V: TRBV25-1; DNA: TGTGCCAGCAGTCGGACAGCCTATAATTCACCCCTCCACTTT; CDR3: CASSRTAYNSPLHF
J: TRBJ1-1; size: .; D: .; V: TRBV21-1; DNA: TGTGCCAGCAGCACCCCCTTCGGCCGGGGGGACCCTTTCTTT; CDR3: CASSTPFGRGDPFF
J: TRBJ2-7; size: .; D: TRBD1; V: TRBV5-1; DNA: TGCGCCAGCAGCTTGTTAACAGGGGTCCCCTACGAGCAGTACTTC; CDR3: CASSLLTGVPYEQYF
J: TRBJ2-7; size: .; D: TRBD2; V: TRBV19; DNA: TGTGCCAGTAGCAAAAGACTAGCGGGGGGCGCGCAAAGCCCCTACGAGCAGTACTTC; CDR3: CASSKRLAGGAQSPYEQYF
J: TRBJ2-7; size: .; D: TRBD1; V: TRBV18; DNA: TGTGCCAGCTCACGGGACAGGACGGGAGAGCAGTACTTC; CDR3: CASSRDRTGEQYF
J: TRBJ1-6; size: .; D: .; V: TRBV30; DNA: TGTGCCTGGAGTATAATGGTCTCTAGCTCCTATAATTCACCCCTCCACTTT; CDR3: CAWSIMVSSSYNSPLHF
J: TRBJ1-2; size: .; D: .; V: TRBV6-5; DNA: TGTGCCAGCAGTTCCCTCGGGACATACTATGGCTACACCTTC; CDR3: CASSSLGTYYGYTF
J: TRBJ2-6; size: .; D: .; V: TRBV7-2; DNA: TGTGCCAGCAGCCCCCAGCGTCGCGAACCTGGGGCCAACGTCCTGACTTTC; CDR3: CASSPQRREPGANVLTF
J: TRBJ2-1; size: .; D: TRBD1; V: TRBV11-2; DNA: TGTGCCAGCAGCCTAAGAACCGGGACAGATAATGAGCAGTTCTTC; CDR3: CASSLRTGTDNEQFF
J: TRBJ1-1; size: .; D: .; V: TRBV29-1; DNA: TGCAGCGCCCAACAGGTGAATGGTTTGAACACTGAAGCTTTCTTT; CDR3: CSAQQVNGLNTEAFF